Listed below are T cell receptor beta chains from one sample, sequenced in a study of regulatory T cells in long-lasting Graves disease. TCRdb processed the multiplex PCR reads anew with MiXCR; each CDR3 protein has one entry. The profile shows some 460,000 distinct CDR3 sequences, 15% to 20% of them singletons. The data were also submitted as part of a second study, on T cells in Graves' hyperthyroidism and ophthalmopathy.

This sample comprised peripheral blood mononuclear cells (PBMCs), obtained at new diagnosis, from a patient treated with antithyroid drugs. The origin of the receptors is a man aged 40-49 years with Graves disease. Each CDR3 is given with its conserved first and last residue. Each record gives: D gene, clone size, J gene, V gene, CDR3 DNA, CDR3 protein. The D gene is left open where the match is weak. The size of a clone is reported for some rows only, either as once, few or many, or as a class for expanded clones.

D gene: TRBD1; clone size: many; J gene: TRBJ1-1; V gene: TRBV5-1; CDR3 DNA: TGCGCCAGCAGCTACACAGGGGTCACTGAAGCTTTCTTT; CDR3 protein: CASSYTGVTEAFF
D gene: TRBD2; clone size: many; J gene: TRBJ2-4; V gene: TRBV20-1; CDR3 DNA: TGCAGTGCTACCCCGGGACTAGCGGGAGCAAACATTCAGTACTTC; CDR3 protein: CSATPGLAGANIQYF
D gene: TRBD2; clone size: .; J gene: TRBJ2-7; V gene: TRBV6-1; CDR3 DNA: TGTGCCAGCAGTCCAGCGGGAGCTTCCTACGAGCAGTACTTC; CDR3 protein: CASSPAGASYEQYF
D gene: TRBD2; clone size: .; J gene: TRBJ2-7; V gene: TRBV7-2; CDR3 DNA: TGTGCCAGCAGCCCAGGGACTAGCGAAAAAGGAGAGCAGTACTTC; CDR3 protein: CASSPGTSEKGEQYF
D gene: .; clone size: many; J gene: TRBJ2-1; V gene: TRBV12-5; CDR3 DNA: TGTGCTAGTGGTTTGGTACGGGGCGGGAATGAGCAGTTCTTC; CDR3 protein: CASGLVRGGNEQFF
D gene: TRBD1; clone size: few; J gene: TRBJ2-2; V gene: TRBV6-1; CDR3 DNA: TGTGCCAGCAGTGAATGGGACAGGGCCTTGGACACCGGGGAGCTGTTTTTT; CDR3 protein: CASSEWDRALDTGELFF
D gene: TRBD2; clone size: .; J gene: TRBJ2-7; V gene: TRBV29-1; CDR3 DNA: TGCAGCGTTGGGCCTAGCGGCCCCTACGAGCAGTACTTC; CDR3 protein: CSVGPSGPYEQYF
D gene: .; clone size: .; J gene: TRBJ2-7; V gene: TRBV20-1; CDR3 DNA: TGCAGTGCTAGAGATCCCGCAGGGGTTTACGAGCAGTACTTC; CDR3 protein: CSARDPAGVYEQYF
D gene: TRBD2; clone size: .; J gene: TRBJ2-7; V gene: TRBV7-8; CDR3 DNA: TGTGCCAGCAGCTTTTCCGGGACTAGCGGGAGTTCGGGCTACGAGCAGTACTTC; CDR3 protein: CASSFSGTSGSSGYEQYF
D gene: .; clone size: .; J gene: TRBJ2-3; V gene: TRBV3-1; CDR3 DNA: TGTGCCAGCAGCCGCCAAGATACGCAGTATTTT; CDR3 protein: CASSRQDTQYF
D gene: .; clone size: .; J gene: TRBJ2-2; V gene: TRBV6-2/TRBV6-3; CDR3 DNA: TGTGCCAGCAGTGGCCACTACACCGGGGAGCTGTTTTTT; CDR3 protein: CASSGHYTGELFF
D gene: .; clone size: few; J gene: TRBJ2-7; V gene: TRBV10-3; CDR3 DNA: TGTGCCATCAGTGATAGGGCAGGGAACCCCGAGCAGTACTTC; CDR3 protein: CAISDRAGNPEQYF
D gene: TRBD2; clone size: .; J gene: TRBJ2-7; V gene: TRBV12-3/TRBV12-4; CDR3 DNA: TGTGCCAGCAGCCCACTAGCGGGAGTTGTTGAGCAGTACTTC; CDR3 protein: CASSPLAGVVEQYF
D gene: .; clone size: .; J gene: TRBJ2-1; V gene: TRBV7-2; CDR3 DNA: TGTGCCAGCAGCTCTGGACCACACAATGAGCAGTTCTTC; CDR3 protein: CASSSGPHNEQFF
D gene: .; clone size: .; J gene: TRBJ2-5; V gene: TRBV7-9; CDR3 DNA: TGTGCCACCAGGAAAGGGACACCTGCCCAAGAGACCCAGTACTTC; CDR3 protein: CATRKGTPAQETQYF
D gene: .; clone size: .; J gene: TRBJ2-5; V gene: TRBV5-1; CDR3 DNA: TGCGCCAGCAGCTCACAGGGATCGGGCGCGGAGACCCAGTACTTC; CDR3 protein: CASSSQGSGAETQYF
D gene: .; clone size: .; J gene: TRBJ1-3; V gene: TRBV4-1; CDR3 DNA: TGCGCCAGCAGCCAAGATAGGGTCACCTCTGGAAACACCATATATTTT; CDR3 protein: CASSQDRVTSGNTIYF
D gene: .; clone size: many; J gene: TRBJ2-7; V gene: TRBV28; CDR3 DNA: TGTGCCAGCAGTCCGCGGTGGGGGGCCCTCCGGAACGAGCAGTACTTC; CDR3 protein: CASSPRWGALRNEQYF
D gene: .; clone size: many; J gene: TRBJ2-1; V gene: TRBV20-1; CDR3 DNA: TGCAGTGGCGTACGAGCCGGGACTGGACGAAATGAGCAGTTCTTC; CDR3 protein: CSGVRAGTGRNEQFF
D gene: .; clone size: many; J gene: TRBJ1-1; V gene: TRBV28; CDR3 DNA: TGTGCCAGCAGTACCATCACAGGGAACACTGAAGCTTTCTTT; CDR3 protein: CASSTITGNTEAFF
D gene: .; clone size: many; J gene: TRBJ2-5; V gene: TRBV6-1; CDR3 DNA: TGTGCCAGCAGTGACTTCAGGGGCTGGGAGACCCAGTACTTC; CDR3 protein: CASSDFRGWETQYF
D gene: .; clone size: few; J gene: TRBJ2-6; V gene: TRBV9; CDR3 DNA: TGTGCCAGCAGCGTAGACCTACAGTCTGGGGCCAACGTCCTGACTTTC; CDR3 protein: CASSVDLQSGANVLTF
D gene: .; clone size: .; J gene: TRBJ2-7; V gene: TRBV11-2; CDR3 DNA: TGTGCCAGCAGCTCCACCGCCATGGGGAGGGGGGTAGGGTACGAGCAGTACTTC; CDR3 protein: CASSSTAMGRGVGYEQYF
D gene: .; clone size: many; J gene: TRBJ2-1; V gene: TRBV6-1; CDR3 DNA: TGTGCCAGCAGTCAGGGGTGGCCCCCCTACAATGAGCAGTTCTTC; CDR3 protein: CASSQGWPPYNEQFF
D gene: TRBD2; clone size: many; J gene: TRBJ2-5; V gene: TRBV5-1; CDR3 DNA: TGCGCCAGCAGCTTGAGCATAGGGAGGGCAGAAGAGACCCAGTACTTC; CDR3 protein: CASSLSIGRAEETQYF
D gene: TRBD2; clone size: many; J gene: TRBJ2-1; V gene: TRBV12-3/TRBV12-4; CDR3 DNA: TGTGCCAGCAGGTTGGGGCTAGCGGCGACGGATGAGCAGTTCTTC; CDR3 protein: CASRLGLAATDEQFF
D gene: TRBD2; clone size: few; J gene: TRBJ2-5; V gene: TRBV5-1; CDR3 DNA: TGCGCCAGCAGGCGTCGGGGGGCCCAGTACTTC; CDR3 protein: CASRRRGAQYF
D gene: TRBD1; clone size: many; J gene: TRBJ2-3; V gene: TRBV10-3; CDR3 DNA: TGTGCCGTCCTTGTAGGGGGCGGGTCTAGCACAGATACGCAGTATTTT; CDR3 protein: CAVLVGGGSSTDTQYF
D gene: TRBD2; clone size: many; J gene: TRBJ2-1; V gene: TRBV5-1; CDR3 DNA: TGCGCCAGCCATAAAGTAGCGGGAGGCCATGAGCAGTTCTTC; CDR3 protein: CASHKVAGGHEQFF
D gene: .; clone size: many; J gene: TRBJ2-1; V gene: TRBV28; CDR3 DNA: TGTGCCAGCAGCCGGGACTTAGGCAATGAGCAGTTCTTC; CDR3 protein: CASSRDLGNEQFF
D gene: .; clone size: few; J gene: TRBJ2-3; V gene: TRBV24-1; CDR3 DNA: TGTGCCACCAGCCCCCCGCTAGGGGTGGGCACAGATACGCAGTATTTT; CDR3 protein: CATSPPLGVGTDTQYF
D gene: .; clone size: few; J gene: TRBJ1-1; V gene: TRBV2; CDR3 DNA: TGTGCCAGCAAGGGCTCAATCTGGACTGAAGCTTTCTTT; CDR3 protein: CASKGSIWTEAFF
D gene: .; clone size: .; J gene: TRBJ2-1; V gene: TRBV11-2; CDR3 DNA: TGTGCCAGCAGCTTAGCTGCACTAGACCTACAAGATGAGCAGTTCTTC; CDR3 protein: CASSLAALDLQDEQFF
D gene: TRBD2; clone size: many; J gene: TRBJ2-1; V gene: TRBV6-1; CDR3 DNA: TGTGCCAGCAGTGGGACAGCAGTAGCGGGAGGGCCCGGGCAGTTCTTC; CDR3 protein: CASSGTAVAGGPGQFF
D gene: .; clone size: many; J gene: TRBJ2-7; V gene: TRBV6-2/TRBV6-3; CDR3 DNA: TGTGCCAGCAGTTACTCGGGTGGCGGTTACAACGAGCAGTACTTC; CDR3 protein: CASSYSGGGYNEQYF
D gene: .; clone size: few; J gene: TRBJ1-1; V gene: TRBV19; CDR3 DNA: TGTGCCAGTGGAACATATTCTCTCACTGAAGCTTTCTTT; CDR3 protein: CASGTYSLTEAFF
D gene: .; clone size: .; J gene: TRBJ1-4; V gene: TRBV7-6; CDR3 DNA: TGTGCCAGCAGCTTAGCCGTATTCGGGGTTCCGAACTTTGCAACTAATGAAAAACTGTTTTTT; CDR3 protein: CASSLAVFGVPNFATNEKLFF
D gene: .; clone size: many; J gene: TRBJ2-1; V gene: TRBV3-1; CDR3 DNA: TGTGCCAGCAGCCAAGGACAGAAGAGCTCCTACAATGAGCAGTTCTTC; CDR3 protein: CASSQGQKSSYNEQFF
D gene: .; clone size: .; J gene: TRBJ2-3; V gene: TRBV20-1; CDR3 DNA: TGCAGTGCTACGATAATTAGGGACAAAGATACGCAGTATTTT; CDR3 protein: CSATIIRDKDTQYF
D gene: .; clone size: .; J gene: TRBJ2-7; V gene: TRBV29-1; CDR3 DNA: TGCAGCGTTGAACTCCCGACAGGCCCCTACGAGCAGTACTTC; CDR3 protein: CSVELPTGPYEQYF
D gene: TRBD1; clone size: few; J gene: TRBJ2-1; V gene: TRBV18; CDR3 DNA: TGTGCCAGCTCAGAAACAGGGGGCGCAGTTGAGGAGCAGTTCTTC; CDR3 protein: CASSETGGAVEEQFF
D gene: TRBD2; clone size: .; J gene: TRBJ2-2; V gene: TRBV16; CDR3 DNA: TGTGCCAGCATCCAAATCCTAGCGGGAGGCACCGGGGAGCTGTTTTTT; CDR3 protein: CASIQILAGGTGELFF
D gene: .; clone size: many; J gene: TRBJ2-2; V gene: TRBV12-5; CDR3 DNA: TGTGCTAGTGGTTTGTATCAGGGAGTCACGGACCTATTCACCGGGGAGCTGTTTTTT; CDR3 protein: CASGLYQGVTDLFTGELFF
D gene: .; clone size: many; J gene: TRBJ1-1; V gene: TRBV11-3; CDR3 DNA: TGTGCCAGCAGCTTAGATGCGGGGCTGAGCACTGAAGCTTTCTTT; CDR3 protein: CASSLDAGLSTEAFF
D gene: TRBD1; clone size: many; J gene: TRBJ2-7; V gene: TRBV3-1; CDR3 DNA: TGTGCCAGCAGCCACTCTGGGACAGGGAAGGACGAGCAGTACTTC; CDR3 protein: CASSHSGTGKDEQYF
D gene: .; clone size: once; J gene: TRBJ1-5; V gene: TRBV12-3/TRBV12-4; CDR3 DNA: TGTGCCAGCAGTGGCCGGGGGGCAATAAATCAGCCCCAGCATTTT; CDR3 protein: CASSGRGAINQPQHF
D gene: .; clone size: .; J gene: TRBJ2-7; V gene: TRBV7-9; CDR3 DNA: TGTGCCAGCAGCTTAGACAGGTTTCAGTACTTC; CDR3 protein: CASSLDRFQYF
D gene: TRBD2; clone size: once; J gene: TRBJ2-1; V gene: TRBV24-1; CDR3 DNA: TGTGCCACCAGTGATCCTAGCGGGAGGTCTGATGGTGAGCAGTTCTTC; CDR3 protein: CATSDPSGRSDGEQFF
D gene: .; clone size: .; J gene: TRBJ2-7; V gene: TRBV9; CDR3 DNA: TGTGCCAGCAGCGTAGGTAGTAGTGGACCGGCTGAGCAGTACTTC; CDR3 protein: CASSVGSSGPAEQYF
D gene: .; clone size: many; J gene: TRBJ2-7; V gene: TRBV2; CDR3 DNA: TGTGCCAGCAGTGAATCGGTGGGGGGCTCCTACGAGCAGTACTTC; CDR3 protein: CASSESVGGSYEQYF
D gene: TRBD2; clone size: many; J gene: TRBJ2-1; V gene: TRBV2; CDR3 DNA: TGTGCCAGCAGTGAACTAGCGGGAAGTAACAATGAGCAGTTCTTC; CDR3 protein: CASSELAGSNNEQFF
D gene: .; clone size: many; J gene: TRBJ2-2; V gene: TRBV6-1; CDR3 DNA: TGTGCCAGCAGTGAGAAGGGGGTCTCGGCGGGGGAGCTGTTTTTT; CDR3 protein: CASSEKGVSAGELFF
D gene: .; clone size: .; J gene: TRBJ2-5; V gene: TRBV4-2; CDR3 DNA: TGTGCCAGCAGCCAAGGGACTGTGAGAGAGACCCAGTACTTC; CDR3 protein: CASSQGTVRETQYF